This record looks at one TCR beta chain sequence and its context. The antigen remains undetermined. This sample also contains other DNA sequences that code for the same CDR3. The sample comes from a study of T cell responses to AZD1222 COVID-19 vaccine. General study points: Baseline antibody screening turned up just six seropositive AZD1222 recipients. Reports say nearly half of spike-specific TCRs go after unmutated variant regions. In all cases, repertoires were sampled only after the peak T cell response. In a largely white British group with more females than males, clonal diversity was possibly underestimated.

CDR3 length: 12 residues. V was trimmed by 5 bases and J by 0 bases, leaving 4 bases between them. From germline, CDR1 is SGHRS and CDR2 YFSETQ. The method was immunoSEQ multiplex PCR; TCRdb's version includes in-frame clones alone and lacks a portion of them. The repertoire holds around 140,000 clones, with about 82% as singletons. The TCR sequence derives from an adult who received the MenACWY meningococcal vaccine as a control. Sequencing used peripheral blood, obtained 28 days after the second dose of the MenACWY control vaccine. The chain recombines TRBV5-1 with TRBJ2-3; no reliable D call. The CDR3 DNA reads as TGCGCCAGCAGTCTGAGCACAGATACGCAGTATTTT. Translation: CASSLSTDTQYF.